The next 11 T cell receptor beta chains were all read from a single sample in a study of CD8 T cells in ankylosing spondylitis. Findings of the study overall: About 8 highly homologous variants made up a TCR beta motif, and this motif appeared characteristic of ankylosing spondylitis blood.

What these receptors recognize is not known. TCRdb called the 5' RACE reads again in MiXCR, with one record for every CDR3 protein. This table has roughly 440,000 distinct CDR3 sequences, 17% appearing once. The sequencing input was blood, either unsorted or a sorted T cell fraction (not recorded which). Receptor source: a male donor with ankylosing spondylitis.

CDR3 DNA: TGCGCCAGCAGCTTGGGGGGACTAGCGGGAGGGCCGGAAGAGCAGTACTTC. This translates into CASSLGGLAGGPEEQYF. This sequence joins TRBV5-1 and TRBJ2-7; 16 bases fit TRBD2. This CDR3 has 17 amino acids. CDR1 is SGHRS and CDR2 is YFSETQ in the germline V gene. Germline trimming cut 0 bases from V and 7 bases from J; bases unmatched to any gene: 7.

The chain uses TRBV6-1 and TRBJ1-5; D possibly corresponds to TRBD1 (5 bases). This CDR3 is built from 15 residues. V was trimmed by 6 bases and J by 6 bases, leaving 18 bases between them. Germline V gives CDR1 MNHNS, CDR2 SASEGT. CDR3 sequence (DNA): TGTGCCAGCAGGCGGACTCGGGGGGGAAGTCAGCCCCAGCATTTT. Amino acid sequence: CASRRTRGGSQPQHF.

The rearrangement links TRBV28 to TRBJ1-5, with TRBD1 identical over 7 bases. Trimming removed 4 bases from V and 4 bases from J; junction bases left unmatched: 13. The CDR3 length is 17 residues. Germline V gives CDR1 MDHEN, CDR2 SYDVKM. The CDR3 DNA sequence: TGTGCCAGCAGTTCCGACCCAAGGACAGGATATAATCAGCCCCAGCATTTT. Translation gives CASSSDPRTGYNQPQHF.

The chain joins TRBV20-1 to TRBJ1-2, with TRBD1 matching over 9 bases. CDR3 size: 15 residues. Germline V gives CDR1 DFQATT, CDR2 SNEGSKA (reference sequence). V trimming: 2 bases; J trimming: 5 bases; junction bases outside the gene matches: 9. This CDR3 is CSARPDRGARYGYTF. The CDR3, as DNA: TGCAGTGCTAGACCGGACAGGGGCGCCCGTTATGGCTACACCTTC.

This clonotype was counted ten times or more. The chain recombines TRBV12-3 or TRBV12-4 with TRBJ2-7, with D perhaps being TRBD1 or TRBD2 (5 bases each). V lost 4 bases and J lost 4, with 14 bases in between. This CDR3 has 14 residues. As DNA, the CDR3 is TGTGCCAGCAGTTCCGACGGGACCGAATACGAGCAGTACTTC. It specifies CASSSDGTEYEQYF.

This chain joins TRBV30 and TRBJ1-2; D is unclear. Trimming pared 1 base from V and 4 bases from J, leaving 10 bases between. The germline gives CDR1 GTSNPN, CDR2 SVGIG (reference sequence). The CDR3 covers 13 residues. CDR3 bases: TGTGCCTGGAGTGAATCCGGAGTCTATGGCTACACCTTC. This encodes CAWSESGVYGYTF.

The chain is built from TRBV18 and TRBJ2-5, with D tentatively TRBD1 (6 bases). V lost 0 bases and J 5 bases, leaving 10 bases between the germline ends. From germline, CDR1 is KGHSH and CDR2 LQKENI. There are 14 residues in the CDR3. CDR3 protein: CASSPPQGTETQYF. CDR3 sequence (DNA): TGTGCCAGCTCACCACCTCAGGGGACGGAGACCCAGTACTTC.

The chain combines TRBV6-1 with TRBJ1-6; a possible D gene is TRBD1 (5 bases). Trimming left V 4 bases short and J 13 bases short, with 14 bases between. Germline CDR1 MNHNS, CDR2 SASEGT. The CDR3 is 13 amino acids. This CDR3 is CASSADRGFPLHF. The CDR3 region has the DNA TGTGCCAGCAGTGCAGACAGAGGGTTCCCCCTCCACTTT.

Only one count was recorded for this clonotype. The chain couples TRBV9 to TRBJ1-6, with D possibly matching TRBD1 (5 bases). Germline lookup yields CDR1 SGDLS and CDR2 YYNGEE. The CDR3 has 14 residues. V was shortened by 9 bases and J by 14 bases, with 24 bases between the two germline ends. This chain's CDR3 is CATSRDDGVSSLHF. CDR3 nucleotide sequence: TGTGCCACCTCGAGGGACGACGGTGTTTCTTCCCTCCACTTT.

CDR3: CASSLLGQGNTGELFF. In DNA, the CDR3 is TGTGCCAGCAGCTTACTGGGACAGGGGAACACCGGGGAGCTGTTTTTT. This rearrangement joins TRBV5-5 to TRBJ2-2; TRBD1 agrees at 9 bases. Unmatched junction bases numbered 3, after V lost 2 bases and J lost 1 base. This CDR3 has 16 residues. The germline gives CDR1 SGHKS, CDR2 YYEKEE (reference sequence).

The genes are TRBV25-1 and TRBJ1-1; D not resolved. Germline-derived CDR1 and CDR2 are MGHDK and SYGVNS. Trimming stripped 10 bases from V and 0 bases from J, with 12 bases between. The CDR3 consists of 13 residues. CDR3 sequence reads: CATHDFMNTEAFF. The CDR3 DNA reads TGTGCCACCCATGACTTCATGAACACTGAAGCTTTCTTT.